This T cell receptor (beta chain) was retrieved from a study of human T cells and chemical hapten exposure (dated by TCRdb to about 2021). About the investigation overall: For sensitization, 2% DPC in acetone was applied to an approximately 2 cm by approximately 2 cm area of upper inner arm skin. Alopecia areata with under or over 50% scalp involvement, alopecia totalis and alopecia universalis were represented in the patient cohort, which was mostly female. Libraries were pooled for sequencing, and variation in per-sample TCR yields was attributed mainly to small differences in library volumes within the pool. Under 30 alopecia patients gave blood for TCR sequencing at one to four time points (pre-sensitization, 2, 6 and 24 weeks). Blood samples were taken from patients before sensitization (week 0) and then at 2, 6 and about 24 weeks after DPC sensitization. Peripheral blood TCR repertoire changes were tracked in vivo in alopecia patients during primary and secondary sensitization to the hapten diphenylcyclopropenone (DPC). Patients additionally received weekly therapeutic DPC doses to the scalp throughout the approximately 24-week study period. Patch testing was done on the upper back using Finn chambers containing 0.01% DPC, and results were scored after 6 days according to International Contact Dermatitis Research Group standards.

Overall study results and their limits: No change with DPC sensitization was found in the number of TCRs above 1 in 1000 frequency, and no evidence of global repertoire structure alterations was found. Compared with pre-sensitization or healthy control sets, expanded TCRs formed significantly more large CDR3 similarity clusters, which is consistent with antigen-driven responses. Patch test score correlated positively with the number of PT1 expanded TCRs, reaching significance at thresholds 8, 16 and 32 but not at 4. After repeated subsampling, the strength of the expansion versus patch-test correlation and the threshold at which it became significant changed. Because every patient had alopecia, a presumed autoimmune disease, the patients' immune response might differ from that of healthy individuals.

The time point label here, explained by the study, means: patch test 3, about 24 weeks after DPC sensitization. What the treatment or condition label conveys for this sample: therapeutic diphenylcyclopropenone sensitization with weekly scalp DPC. At every patch-test visit, the blood draw took place before the patch test was put on. Patients were eligible if aged 18 to 70, diagnosed with alopecia and judged suitable for DPC therapy, and pregnant patients were excluded. Total RNA was extracted from unfractionated whole blood collected in Tempus Blood RNA tubes. This clonotype has more than one count but fewer than ten. It lacks a known antigen. No much larger clone exists at a distance of one base, and base qualities are not known. V is reduced by 3 bases and J by 0 bases, leaving a spacing of 18 bases between them. CDR1 PRHDT and CDR2 FYEKMQ are derived from the germline V gene (reference sequence). From cysteine to phenylalanine, the CDR3 is 18 amino acids long. Only the CDR3 portion is preserved as DNA: 54 bases, with reading frame beginning at the first base.

To prepare the library, RACE was applied. Sequencing used a NextSeq 500. During library preparation, unique molecular identifiers were attached to individual cDNA molecules so that TCRs could be counted quantitatively and reproducibly. From each blood RNA sample, both TCR alpha and TCR beta chains were sequenced. As for the original processing: Samples had a median of about 96,000 TCRs, with a range from roughly 20,000 to 690,600. The Decombinator software suite was used to annotate V, J and CDR3 in the TCR reads. To make PS versus PT1 abundance plots, every sample was subsampled to the same number of TCRs (28,000). TCRs were defined as expanded if absent before sensitization and observed at least eight times at the 2-week time point. Using fastp trimming at Q25 and MiXCR clonotype assembly, TCRdb reanalyzed the public sequencing data and kept in-frame beta chains. Every distinct CDR3 protein forms one entry, paired with its most common genes and DNA. The V and J calls and clone size are TCRdb's, not the authors'. The sample includes around 200,000 distinct CDR3 sequences, with about 25% observed a single time. The ten top clones hold 2% to 2.5% of the sample.

The source was whole blood, collected in connection with sensitization to the hapten diphenylcyclopropenone (DPC). The sequence came from a woman between 35 and 50 years old with alopecia areata. Some clones in this sample may be carry-over from other donors' samples. The chain is encoded by TRBV13 joined to TRBJ1-5; no D gene is confidently identified. The CDR3 amino acid sequence is: CASSFGAGRGNSNQPQHF. The nucleotides read TGTGCCAGCAGCTTTGGCGCAGGCCGAGGAAATAGCAATCAGCCCCAGCATTTT. When the CDR3 is completed using the reference TRBV13 and TRBJ1-5 genes on either side, the full variable domain is AAGVIQSPRHLIKEKRETATLKCYPIPRHDTVYWYQQGPGQDPQFLISFYEKMQSDKGSIPDRFSAQQFSDYHSELNMSSLELGDSALYFCASSFGAGRGNSNQPQHFGDGTRLSIL.